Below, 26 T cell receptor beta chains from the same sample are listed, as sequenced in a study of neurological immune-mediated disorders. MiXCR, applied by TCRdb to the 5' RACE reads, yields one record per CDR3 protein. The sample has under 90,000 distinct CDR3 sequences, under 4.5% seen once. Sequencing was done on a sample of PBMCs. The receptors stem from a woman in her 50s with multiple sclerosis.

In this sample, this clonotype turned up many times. The CDR3 spells CSARDLWTGAYEQYF. In DNA, the CDR3 is TGCAGTGCTAGAGATCTATGGACAGGGGCCTACGAGCAGTACTTC. The chain recombines TRBV20-1 with TRBJ2-7, with 9 bases lining up with TRBD1. Trimming cost V 0 bases and J 2 bases; bases outside gene matches: 5. The germline gives CDR1 DFQATT, CDR2 SNEGSKA (reference sequence). The CDR3 is 15 residues long.

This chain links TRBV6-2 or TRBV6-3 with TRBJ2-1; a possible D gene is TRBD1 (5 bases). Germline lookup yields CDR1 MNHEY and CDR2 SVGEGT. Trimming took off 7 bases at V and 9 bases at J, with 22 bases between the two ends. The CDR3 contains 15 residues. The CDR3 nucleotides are TGTGCCAGCATAGGGGTTTTAGTGGGGCGAAGTGAGCAGTTCTTC. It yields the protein CASIGVLVGRSEQFF.

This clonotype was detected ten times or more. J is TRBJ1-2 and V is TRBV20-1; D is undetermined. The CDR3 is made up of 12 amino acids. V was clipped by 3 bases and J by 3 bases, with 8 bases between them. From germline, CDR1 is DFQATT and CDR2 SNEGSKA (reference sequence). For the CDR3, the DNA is TGCAGTGCTAGCCGGCCAGACTATGGCTACACCTTC. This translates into CSASRPDYGYTF.

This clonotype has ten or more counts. The CDR3 loop reads CASSLDHLEQYF. DNA for the CDR3: TGCGCCAGCAGCTTGGATCATCTCGAGCAGTACTTC. This sequence joins TRBV5-1 and TRBJ2-7; no definite D call. V lost 0 bases, J lost 6 bases, and 7 bases lay in between. CDR3 size: 12 residues. CDR1 SGHRS and CDR2 YFSETQ come from the germline V gene.

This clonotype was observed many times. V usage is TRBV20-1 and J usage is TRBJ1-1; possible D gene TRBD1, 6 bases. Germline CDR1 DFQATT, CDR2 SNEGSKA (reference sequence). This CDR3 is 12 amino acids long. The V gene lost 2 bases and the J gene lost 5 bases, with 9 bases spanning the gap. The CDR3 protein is CSARQGRTEAFF. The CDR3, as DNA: TGCAGTGCTAGACAGGGGCGGACTGAAGCTTTCTTT.

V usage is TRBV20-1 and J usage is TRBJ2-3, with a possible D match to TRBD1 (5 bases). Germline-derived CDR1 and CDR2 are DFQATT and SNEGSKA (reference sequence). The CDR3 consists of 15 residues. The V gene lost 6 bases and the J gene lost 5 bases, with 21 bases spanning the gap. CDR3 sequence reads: CSADSGALTVDTQYF. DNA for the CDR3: TGCAGTGCCGACAGTGGGGCATTAACAGTAGATACGCAGTATTTT.

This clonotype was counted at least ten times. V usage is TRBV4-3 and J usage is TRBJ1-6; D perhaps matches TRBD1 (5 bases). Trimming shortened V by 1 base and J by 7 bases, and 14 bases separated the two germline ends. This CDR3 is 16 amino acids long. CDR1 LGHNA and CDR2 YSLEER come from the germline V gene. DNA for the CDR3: TGCGCCAGCAGCCAAGGTTCTGGTCGGGGCAATTCACCCCTCCACTTT. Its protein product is CASSQGSGRGNSPLHF.

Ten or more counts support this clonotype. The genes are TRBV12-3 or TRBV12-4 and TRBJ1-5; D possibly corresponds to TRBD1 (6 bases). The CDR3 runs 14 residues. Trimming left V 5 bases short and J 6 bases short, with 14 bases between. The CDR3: CASSAPGGGQPQHF. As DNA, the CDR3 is TGTGCCAGCAGTGCCCCGGGAGGGGGTCAGCCCCAGCATTTT.

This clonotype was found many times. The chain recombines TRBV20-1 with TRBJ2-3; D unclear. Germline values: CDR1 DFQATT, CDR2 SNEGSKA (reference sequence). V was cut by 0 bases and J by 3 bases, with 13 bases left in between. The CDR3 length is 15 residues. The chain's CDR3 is CSARDMKANTDTQYF. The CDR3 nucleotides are TGCAGTGCTAGAGATATGAAAGCGAATACAGATACGCAGTATTTT.

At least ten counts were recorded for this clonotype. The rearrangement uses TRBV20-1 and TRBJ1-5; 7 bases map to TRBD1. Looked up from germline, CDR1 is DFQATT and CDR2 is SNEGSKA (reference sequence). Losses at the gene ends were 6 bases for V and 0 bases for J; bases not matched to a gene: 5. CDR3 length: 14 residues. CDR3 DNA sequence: TGCAGTGCAAGACAGGGAAATAGCAATCAGCCCCAGCATTTT. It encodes CSARQGNSNQPQHF.

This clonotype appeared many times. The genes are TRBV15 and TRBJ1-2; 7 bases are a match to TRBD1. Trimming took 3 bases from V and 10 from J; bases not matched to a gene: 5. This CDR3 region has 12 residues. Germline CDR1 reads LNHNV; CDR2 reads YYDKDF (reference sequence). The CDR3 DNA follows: TGTGCCACCAGCAGCCGGACAGGCGTCTACACCTTC. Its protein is CATSSRTGVYTF.

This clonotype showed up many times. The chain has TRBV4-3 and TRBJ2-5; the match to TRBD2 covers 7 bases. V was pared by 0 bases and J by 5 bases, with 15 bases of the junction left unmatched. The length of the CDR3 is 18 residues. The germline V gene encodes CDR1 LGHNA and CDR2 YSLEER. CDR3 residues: CASSQDAVTGSRGETQYF. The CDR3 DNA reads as TGCGCCAGCAGCCAAGATGCAGTTACGGGTTCGCGGGGGGAGACCCAGTACTTC.

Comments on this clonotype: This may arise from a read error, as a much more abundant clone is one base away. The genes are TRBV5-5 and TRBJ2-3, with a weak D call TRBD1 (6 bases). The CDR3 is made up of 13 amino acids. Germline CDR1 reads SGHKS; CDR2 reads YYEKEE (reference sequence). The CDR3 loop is CASRMGRTDTKYF. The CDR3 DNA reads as TGTGCCAGCAGGATGGGGCGGACAGATACGAAGTATTTT.

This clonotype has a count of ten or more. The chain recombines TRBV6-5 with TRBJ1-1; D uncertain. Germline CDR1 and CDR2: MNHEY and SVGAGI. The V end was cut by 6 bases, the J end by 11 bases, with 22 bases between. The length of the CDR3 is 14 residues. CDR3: CASSSYSWRPGAFF. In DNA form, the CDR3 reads TGTGCCAGCAGCAGTTACAGCTGGAGGCCTGGGGCTTTCTTT.

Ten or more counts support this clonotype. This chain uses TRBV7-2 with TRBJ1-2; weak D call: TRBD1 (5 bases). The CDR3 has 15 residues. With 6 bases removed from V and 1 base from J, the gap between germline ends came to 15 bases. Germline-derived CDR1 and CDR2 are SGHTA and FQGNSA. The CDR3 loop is CASRYDRGSNYGYTF. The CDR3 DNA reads TGTGCCAGCAGATATGACCGGGGGAGTAACTATGGCTACACCTTC.

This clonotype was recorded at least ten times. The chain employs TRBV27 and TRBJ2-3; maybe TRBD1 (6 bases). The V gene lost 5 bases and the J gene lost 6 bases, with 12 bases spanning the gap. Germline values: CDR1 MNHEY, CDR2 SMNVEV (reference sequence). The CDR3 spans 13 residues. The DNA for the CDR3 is TGTGCCAGCAGTCATACAGGGTTTGATACGCAGTATTTT. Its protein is CASSHTGFDTQYF.

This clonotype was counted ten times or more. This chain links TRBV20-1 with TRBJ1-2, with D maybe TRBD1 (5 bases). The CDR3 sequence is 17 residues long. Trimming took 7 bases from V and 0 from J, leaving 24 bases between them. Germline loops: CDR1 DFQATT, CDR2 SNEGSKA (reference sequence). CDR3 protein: CSVWGVGKRETNYGYTF. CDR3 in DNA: TGCAGTGTGTGGGGCGTGGGCAAGCGGGAGACTAACTATGGCTACACCTTC.

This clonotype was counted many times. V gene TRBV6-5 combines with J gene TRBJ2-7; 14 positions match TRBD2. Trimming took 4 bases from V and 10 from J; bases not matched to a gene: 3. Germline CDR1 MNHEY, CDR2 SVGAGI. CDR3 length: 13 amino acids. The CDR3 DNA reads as TGTGCCAGCAGTTCCGGACTAGCGGGGGGCCAGTACTTC. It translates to CASSSGLAGGQYF.

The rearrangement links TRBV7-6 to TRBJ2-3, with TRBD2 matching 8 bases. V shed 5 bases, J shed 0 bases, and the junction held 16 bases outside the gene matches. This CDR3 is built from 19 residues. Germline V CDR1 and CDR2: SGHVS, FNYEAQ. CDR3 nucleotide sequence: TGTGCCAGCAGCCCCGGCGCGGGGGGCCGAAGGATTAGCACAGATACGCAGTATTTT. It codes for CASSPGAGGRRISTDTQYF.

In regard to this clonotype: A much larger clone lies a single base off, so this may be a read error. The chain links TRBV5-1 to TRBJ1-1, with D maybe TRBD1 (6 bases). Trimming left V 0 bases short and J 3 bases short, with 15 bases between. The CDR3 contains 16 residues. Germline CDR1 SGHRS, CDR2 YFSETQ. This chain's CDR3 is CASSLDGTGQHTEAFF. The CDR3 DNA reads TGCGCCAGCAGCTTGGACGGTACAGGGCAACACACTGAAGCTTTCTTT. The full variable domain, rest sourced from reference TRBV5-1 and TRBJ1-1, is KAGVTQTPRYLIKTRGQQVTLSCSPISGHRSVSWYQQTPGQGLQFLFEYFSETQRNKGNFPGRFSGRQFSNSRSEMNVSTLELGDSALYLCASSLDGTGQHTEAFFGQGTRLTVV.

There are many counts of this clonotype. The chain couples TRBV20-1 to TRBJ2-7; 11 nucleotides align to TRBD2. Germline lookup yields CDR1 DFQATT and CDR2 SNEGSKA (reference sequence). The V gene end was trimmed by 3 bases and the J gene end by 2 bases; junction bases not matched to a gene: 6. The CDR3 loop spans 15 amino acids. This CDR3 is CSASVASGGTYEQYF. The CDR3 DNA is TGCAGTGCTAGCGTGGCTAGCGGGGGGACCTACGAGCAGTACTTC.

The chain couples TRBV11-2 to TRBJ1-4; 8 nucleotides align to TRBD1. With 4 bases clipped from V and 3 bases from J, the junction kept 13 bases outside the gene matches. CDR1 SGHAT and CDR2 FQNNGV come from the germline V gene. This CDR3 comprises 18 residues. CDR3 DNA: TGTGCCAGCAGCTCGGGGGTGCAGGGGGCGCCGTCTAATGAAAAACTGTTTTTT. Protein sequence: CASSSGVQGAPSNEKLFF.

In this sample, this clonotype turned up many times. The chain's CDR3 is CASSAAPGTGTREAFF. In DNA form, the CDR3 reads TGTGCCAGCAGCGCGGCCCCAGGGACAGGGACACGGGAAGCTTTCTTT. The chain recombines TRBV9 with TRBJ1-1; 9 bases align to TRBD1. J lost 8 bases, V lost 3 bases, and 14 bases had no gene match. CDR3 length equals 16 residues. From germline, CDR1 is SGDLS and CDR2 YYNGEE.

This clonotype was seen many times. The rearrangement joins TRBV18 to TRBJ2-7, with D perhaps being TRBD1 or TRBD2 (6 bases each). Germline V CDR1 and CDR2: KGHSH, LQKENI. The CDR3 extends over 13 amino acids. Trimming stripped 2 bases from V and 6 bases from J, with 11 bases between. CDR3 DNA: TGTGCCAGCTCACCATCAAAGGGGGGCGAGCAGTACTTC. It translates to CASSPSKGGEQYF. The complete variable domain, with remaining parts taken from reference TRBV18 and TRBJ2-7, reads NAGVMQNPRHLVRRRGQEARLRCSPMKGHSHVYWYRQLPEEGLKFMVYLQKENIIDESGMPKERFSAEFPKEGPSILRIQQVVRGDSAAYFCASSPSKGGEQYFGPGTRLTVT.

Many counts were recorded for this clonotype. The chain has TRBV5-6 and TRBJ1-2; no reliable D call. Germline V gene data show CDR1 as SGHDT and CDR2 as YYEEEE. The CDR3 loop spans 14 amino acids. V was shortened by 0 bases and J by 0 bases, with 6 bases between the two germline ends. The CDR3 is CASSLAATNYGYTF. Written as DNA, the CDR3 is TGTGCCAGCAGCTTGGCGGCTACTAACTATGGCTACACCTTC.

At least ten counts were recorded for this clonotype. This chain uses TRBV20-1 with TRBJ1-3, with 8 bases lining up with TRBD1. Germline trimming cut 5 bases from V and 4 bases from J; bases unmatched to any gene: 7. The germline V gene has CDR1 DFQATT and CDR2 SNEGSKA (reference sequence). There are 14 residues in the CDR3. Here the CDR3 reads CSARDRFAGNTIYF. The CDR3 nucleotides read TGCAGTGCTCGGGACAGGTTTGCGGGAAACACCATATATTTT.